The 25 T cell receptor beta chains presented below share a single source sample, sequenced in a study of blood T cells in healthy people across ages. Primed by a sample-barcoded 5' primer and a J-beta primer mix, a second PCR proceeded for 7 to 11 cycles. TCRdb passed the 5' RACE reads through MiXCR, listing each CDR3 protein once. Of roughly 1,300,000 distinct CDR3 sequences in the sample, roughly 59% were seen once. Specimen: blood. The receptors derive from a young man in good health.

V gene TRBV4-1 combines with J gene TRBJ1-6; TRBD1 agrees at 7 bases. J lost 7 bases, V lost 2 bases, and 20 bases had no gene match. From germline, CDR1 is MGHRA and CDR2 YSYEKL. The CDR3 is 20 amino acids. The DNA for the CDR3 is TGCGCCAGCAGCCAAAAGGAGAAGGACTCAGGGGGGCCGTGGAATTCACCCCTCCACTTT. Translating gives CASSQKEKDSGGPWNSPLHF.

A few counts support this clonotype. The chain joins TRBV10-3 to TRBJ2-7, with D possibly being TRBD1 or TRBD2 (5 bases each). Germline CDR1 and CDR2: ENHRY and SYGVKD. The length of the CDR3 is 15 residues. V shed 4 bases and J shed 4 bases, with 17 bases lying between them. CDR3 sequence reads: CAISGGGQGQYEQYF. The DNA of the CDR3 is TGTGCCATCAGTGGTGGCGGGCAGGGTCAGTACGAGCAGTACTTC.

In its sample, this clonotype was seen a few times. The gene calls are TRBV29-1 and TRBJ2-3; tentatively, D is TRBD2 (6 bases). CDR3 length: 13 residues. The V end lost 5 bases, the J end lost 2 bases, and 11 bases lay between the germline ends. The V gene's germline CDR1 is SQVTM and CDR2 ANQGSEA. Here the CDR3 reads CSVLTRLTDTQYF. The DNA of the CDR3 is TGCAGCGTTCTGACTAGACTCACAGATACGCAGTATTTT.

The chain links TRBV27 to TRBJ1-2; TRBD1 agrees at 8 bases. CDR3 length: 13 amino acids. Germline-derived CDR1 and CDR2 are MNHEY and SMNVEV (reference sequence). The junction had 7 bases not matched to a gene; V was cut back by 5 bases and J by 8 bases. The CDR3 loop is CASSEYWTGGYTF. The CDR3 nucleotides are TGTGCCAGCAGTGAATACTGGACAGGGGGCTACACCTTC.

V usage is TRBV4-1 and J usage is TRBJ1-2; D gene unclear. CDR1 is MGHRA and CDR2 is YSYEKL in the germline V gene. V was pared by 3 bases and J by 4 bases, with 12 bases between. The CDR3 is made up of 14 amino acids. CDR3 nucleotide sequence: TGCGCCAGCAGCCAGGATCGCCTCGTCTATGGCTACACCTTC. This sequence encodes CASSQDRLVYGYTF.

This clonotype was seen more than once but under ten times. The J gene is TRBJ2-3, the V gene TRBV21-1; TRBD1, the table's D call, lacks a check against the DNA. TRBV21-1 is termed a pseudogene. CDR3 length: 13 residues. The CDR3 spells CASSPRVIDTQYF. Here the CDR3 DNA reads TGTGCCAGCAGCCCCCGGGTTATTGATACGCAGTATTTT.

This clonotype has a handful of counts. J is TRBJ1-6 and V is TRBV10-3; D call uncertain. V was trimmed by 2 bases and J by 7 bases, leaving 9 bases between them. The CDR3 runs 14 residues. Looked up from germline, CDR1 is ENHRY and CDR2 is SYGVKD. CDR3: CAISERDRNSPLHF. The CDR3 region has the DNA TGTGCCATCAGTGAGAGGGATAGGAATTCACCCCTCCACTTT.

The V call is TRBV11-3, the J call TRBJ2-1; 10 bases map to TRBD2. Unmatched junction bases numbered 6, after V lost 5 bases and J lost 8 bases. From germline, CDR1 is SGHNT and CDR2 YENEEA. CDR3 size: 14 residues. CDR3 DNA: TGTGCCAGCAGCCCAGCGGGGGGGCACTATGAGCAGTTCTTC. This codes for CASSPAGGHYEQFF.

This chain joins TRBV29-1 and TRBJ1-1; no clear D. V lost 5 bases to trimming and J lost 1 base, with 8 bases between them. Germline loops: CDR1 SQVTM, CDR2 ANQGSEA. CDR3 length: 12 residues. This CDR3 is CSVRAANTEAFF. CDR3 coding DNA: TGCAGCGTTCGAGCAGCGAACACTGAAGCTTTCTTT.

This rearrangement joins TRBV14 to TRBJ1-1; no clear D. Trimming removed 4 bases from V and 1 base from J, with 10 bases in between. CDR3 length: 14 residues. Germline V lookup: CDR1 SGHDN, CDR2 FVKESK. CDR3 DNA: TGTGCCAGCAGCCGGAAAAACAGGAACACTGAAGCTTTCTTT. Translation: CASSRKNRNTEAFF.

CDR3 residues: CSARDRGGTPYEQYF. CDR3 DNA: TGCAGTGCTAGAGATCGGGGCGGGACCCCCTACGAGCAGTACTTC. The chain uses TRBV20-1 and TRBJ2-7; perhaps TRBD2 as D (6 bases). Trimming left V 0 bases short and J 2 bases short, with 14 bases between. The CDR3 has 15 amino acids. Germline CDR1 DFQATT, CDR2 SNEGSKA (reference sequence).

In the case of this clonotype: A single base separates this from a much larger clone, so it may be a read error. V and J are TRBV4-1 and TRBJ2-5; maybe TRBD2 (6 bases). CDR1 MGHRA and CDR2 YSYEKL come from the germline V gene. This CDR3 contains 14 residues. Trimming shortened V by 4 bases and J by 1 base, and 10 bases separated the two germline ends. The CDR3 coding sequence is TGCGCCAGCAGCCGGCGGGACGGCCAAGAGACCCAGTACTTC. Protein product: CASSRRDGQETQYF.

The chain combines TRBV24-1 with TRBJ2-1; TRBD1 matches at 8 bases. This CDR3 spans 17 amino acids. Germline V gene sequence: CDR1 KGHDR, CDR2 SFDVKD. The ends lost 5 bases at V and 6 bases at J; junction bases unmatched: 14. The CDR3: CATSAPPTGVFTNEQFF. The CDR3 DNA is TGTGCCACCAGTGCCCCACCGACAGGGGTTTTCACCAATGAGCAGTTCTTC.

This chain joins TRBV6-6 and TRBJ2-1, with D possibly being TRBD1 or TRBD2 (5 bases each). CDR3 length: 15 residues. The germline gives CDR1 MNHNY, CDR2 SVGAGI (reference sequence). Trimming removed 6 bases at V and 5 bases at J, with 17 bases between. CDR3 bases: TGTGCCAGCAGCCAATTCACCGGGACCGACAATGAGCAGTTCTTC. Residues: CASSQFTGTDNEQFF.

The CDR3 DNA reads TGTGCCAGCAGTTTGGGCGCCTGGGGCAATCAGCCCCAGCATTTT. As protein: CASSLGAWGNQPQHF. V usage is TRBV12-3 or TRBV12-4 and J usage is TRBJ1-5; D is uncertain. The CDR3 covers 15 residues. The V gene lost 3 bases and the J gene lost 2 bases, with 11 bases spanning the gap.

The chain carries TRBV7-2 and TRBJ2-7; 9 bases fit TRBD2. V lost 1 base to trimming and J lost 5 bases; unmatched junction nucleotides: 6. CDR3 length: 15 residues. Looked up from germline, CDR1 is SGHTA and CDR2 is FQGNSA. The CDR3 DNA reads as TGTGCCAGCAGCTTAGGGCGGGAGGGTAGCCACGAGCAGTACTTC. As protein: CASSLGREGSHEQYF.

The chain employs TRBV20-1 and TRBJ2-1; TRBD2 matches at 7 bases. Per the germline V gene, CDR1 is DFQATT and CDR2 is SNEGSKA (reference sequence). The CDR3 sequence is 14 residues long. The V gene end was trimmed by 2 bases and the J gene end by 4 bases; junction bases not matched to a gene: 5. CDR3 region: CSARLADLYNEQFF. The CDR3 DNA reads TGCAGTGCTAGACTAGCGGATCTTTACAATGAGCAGTTCTTC.

This clonotype was counted a few times. The J gene is TRBJ2-5, the V gene TRBV3-1, with TRBD2 identical over 12 bases. The tail of the sequence fits TRBJ2-7 better, so the J call may be wrong. This CDR3 contains 15 residues. CDR1 LGHDT and CDR2 YNNKEL come from the germline V gene (reference sequence). This CDR3 reads CASSQDRTSGDEQYF. CDR3 nucleotide sequence: TGTGCCAGCAGCCAAGATCGGACTAGCGGGGACGAGCAGTACTTC.

The CDR3 region has the DNA TGCAGCGGGACGGGACAAAACACCGGGGAGCTGTTTTTT. Its translation: CSGTGQNTGELFF. The chain links TRBV29-1 to TRBJ2-2, with D perhaps TRBD1 (6 bases). V was trimmed by 7 bases and J by 2 bases, leaving 11 bases between them. Germline V gives CDR1 SQVTM, CDR2 ANQGSEA. This CDR3 spans 13 amino acids.

J is TRBJ2-1 and V is TRBV7-8; D tentatively fits TRBD1 or TRBD2 (6 bases each). Trimming took 0 bases from V and 9 from J, leaving 15 bases between them. The CDR3 runs to 15 residues. Germline lookup yields CDR1 SGHVS and CDR2 FQNEAQ. The CDR3 spells CASSLAGGAYSEQFF. Here the CDR3 DNA reads TGTGCCAGCAGCTTAGCGGGGGGCGCGTATAGTGAGCAGTTCTTC.

This chain uses TRBV25-1 with TRBJ1-1; 7 nucleotides line up with TRBD1. CDR1 is MGHDK, CDR2 SYGVNS, per germline. J gave up 7 bases and V 7 bases, and 3 bases lay outside the gene matches. CDR3 length: 11 amino acids. The CDR3 region has the DNA TGTGCCAGCAAAGGGGGCGGTGAAGCTTTCTTT. This translates into CASKGGGEAFF.

The chain combines TRBV7-9 with TRBJ2-1, with D possibly TRBD1 on 6 matching bases. Germline V gives CDR1 SEHNR, CDR2 FQNEAQ (reference sequence). The CDR3 is 13 residues long. V dropped 5 bases and J dropped 5 bases, with 10 bases sitting between them. The CDR3 nucleotides read TGTGCCAGCAGCCAGGGACAACACAATGAGCAGTTCTTC. As protein: CASSQGQHNEQFF.

The V gene is TRBV28, the J gene TRBJ2-7; D is undetermined. This CDR3 is 19 amino acids long. In germline, CDR1 is MDHEN, CDR2 SYDVKM. V was clipped by 3 bases and J by 0 bases, with 24 bases between them. The CDR3 spells CASSFPGLSGGQSSYEQYF. DNA of the CDR3: TGTGCCAGCAGTTTTCCTGGCCTTTCTGGCGGCCAGAGCTCCTACGAGCAGTACTTC.

J is TRBJ1-5 and V is TRBV2, with TRBD1 matching 11 bases. The CDR3 is 15 amino acids. The V and J ends lost 8 bases and 5 bases, in that order; junction bases with no gene match: 8. Looked up from germline, CDR1 is SNHLY and CDR2 is FYNNEI. The CDR3 DNA sequence: TGTGCCAGCTCAACCGGACAGGGGGCATATCAGCCCCAGCATTTT. The encoded protein is CASSTGQGAYQPQHF.

This clonotype was recorded a few times. The rearrangement joins TRBV12-3 or TRBV12-4 to TRBJ2-5; tentatively, D is TRBD1 (6 bases). The CDR3 extends over 13 amino acids. Trimming removed 5 bases from V and 11 bases from J, with 18 bases in between. CDR3 loop: CASSATTGFFQYF. The DNA for the CDR3 is TGTGCCAGCAGTGCCACCACAGGGTTTTTTCAGTACTTC.